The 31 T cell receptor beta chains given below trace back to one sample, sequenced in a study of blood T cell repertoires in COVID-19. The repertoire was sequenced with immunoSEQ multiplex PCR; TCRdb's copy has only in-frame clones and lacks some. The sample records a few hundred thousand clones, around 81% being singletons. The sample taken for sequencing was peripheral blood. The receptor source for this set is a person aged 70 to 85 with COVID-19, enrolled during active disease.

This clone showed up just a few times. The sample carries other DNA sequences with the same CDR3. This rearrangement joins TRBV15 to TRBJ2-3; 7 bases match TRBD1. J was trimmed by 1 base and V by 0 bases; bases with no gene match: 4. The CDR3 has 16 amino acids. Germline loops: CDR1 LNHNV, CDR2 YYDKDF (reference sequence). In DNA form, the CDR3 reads TGTGCCACCAGCAGAGATGGAGGACAGGGCACAGATACGCAGTATTTT. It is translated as CATSRDGGQGTDTQYF. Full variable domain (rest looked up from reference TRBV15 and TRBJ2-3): DAMVIQNPRYQVTQFGKPVTLSCSQTLNHNVMYWYQQKSSQAPKLLFHYYDKDFNNEADTPDNFQSRRPNTSFCFLDIRSPGLGDTAMYLCATSRDGGQGTDTQYFGPGTRLTVL.

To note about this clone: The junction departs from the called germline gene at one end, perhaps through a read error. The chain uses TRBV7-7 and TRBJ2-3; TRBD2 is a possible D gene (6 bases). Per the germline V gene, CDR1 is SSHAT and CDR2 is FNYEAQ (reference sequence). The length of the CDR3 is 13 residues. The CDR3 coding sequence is TGTGCCAGCAGTTTAGCGGTGAGAGATACGCAGTATTTT. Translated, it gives CASSLAVRDTQYF.

For the CDR3, the DNA is TGTGCCAGCAGCTTACGACAGGGCACCGGGGAGCTGTTTTTT. This translates into CASSLRQGTGELFF. V and J are TRBV7-3 and TRBJ2-2; 7 positions match TRBD1. CDR3 length: 14 amino acids. Germline-derived CDR1 and CDR2 are SGHTA and FQGTGA. V dropped 2 bases and J dropped 4; count of bases not matched to a gene: 1.

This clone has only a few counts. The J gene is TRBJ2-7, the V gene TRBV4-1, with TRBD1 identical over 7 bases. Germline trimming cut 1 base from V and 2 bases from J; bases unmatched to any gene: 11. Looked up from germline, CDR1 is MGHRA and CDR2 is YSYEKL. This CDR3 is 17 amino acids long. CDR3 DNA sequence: TGCGCCAGCAGCCAAGCAACTAATCCGGGACAGACCTACGAGCAGTACTTC. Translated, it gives CASSQATNPGQTYEQYF.

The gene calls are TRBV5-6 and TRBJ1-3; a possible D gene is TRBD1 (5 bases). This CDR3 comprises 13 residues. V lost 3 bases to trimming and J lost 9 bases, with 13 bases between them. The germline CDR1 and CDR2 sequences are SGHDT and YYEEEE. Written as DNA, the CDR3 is TGTGCCAGCAGCTCCAGGGTTGGTGGCACCATATATTTT. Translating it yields CASSSRVGGTIYF.

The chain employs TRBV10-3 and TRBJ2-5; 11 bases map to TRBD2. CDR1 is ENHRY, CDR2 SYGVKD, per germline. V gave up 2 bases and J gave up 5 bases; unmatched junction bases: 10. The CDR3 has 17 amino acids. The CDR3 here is CAISETLQTSGAETQYF. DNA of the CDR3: TGTGCCATCAGTGAGACCTTACAGACTAGCGGGGCTGAGACCCAGTACTTC.

Written as DNA, the CDR3 is TGTGCCAGTAGTCTCTCCCCGGACAGGGACTATGGCTACACCTTC. This translates into CASSLSPDRDYGYTF. The chain combines TRBV19 with TRBJ1-2, with 8 bases aligning to TRBD1. The germline CDR1 and CDR2 sequences are LNHDA and SQIVND (reference sequence). This CDR3 region has 15 residues. V dropped 5 bases and J dropped 3; count of bases not matched to a gene: 8.

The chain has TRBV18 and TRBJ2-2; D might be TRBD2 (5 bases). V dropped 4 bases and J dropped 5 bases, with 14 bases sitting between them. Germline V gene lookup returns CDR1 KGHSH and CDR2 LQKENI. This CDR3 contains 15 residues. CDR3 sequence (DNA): TGTGCCAGCTCACTTACTAGGCCGAGTACCGGGGAGCTGTTTTTT. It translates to CASSLTRPSTGELFF.

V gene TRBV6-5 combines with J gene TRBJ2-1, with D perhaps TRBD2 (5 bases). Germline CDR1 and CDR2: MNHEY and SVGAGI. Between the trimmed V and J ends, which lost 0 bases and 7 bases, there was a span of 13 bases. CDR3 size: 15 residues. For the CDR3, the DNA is TGTGCCAGCAGTTACTCGTTATCTACGGGGAATGAGCAGTTCTTC. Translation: CASSYSLSTGNEQFF.

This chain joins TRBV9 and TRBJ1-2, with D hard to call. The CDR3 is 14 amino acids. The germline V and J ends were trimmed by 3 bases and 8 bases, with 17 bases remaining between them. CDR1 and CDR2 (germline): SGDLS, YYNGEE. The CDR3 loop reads CASSGVVGRNGYTF. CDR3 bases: TGTGCCAGCAGCGGAGTGGTGGGGAGAAACGGCTACACCTTC.

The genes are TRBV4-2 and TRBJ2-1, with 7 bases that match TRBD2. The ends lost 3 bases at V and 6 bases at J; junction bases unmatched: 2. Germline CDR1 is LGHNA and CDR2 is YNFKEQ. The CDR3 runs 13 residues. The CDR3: CASSQSSGNEQFF. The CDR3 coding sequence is TGTGCCAGCAGCCAGTCTAGCGGCAATGAGCAGTTCTTC.

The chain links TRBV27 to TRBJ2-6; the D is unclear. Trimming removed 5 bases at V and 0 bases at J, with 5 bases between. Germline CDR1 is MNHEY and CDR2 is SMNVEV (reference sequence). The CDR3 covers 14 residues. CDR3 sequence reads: CASSLYSGANVLTF. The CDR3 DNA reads TGTGCCAGCAGTCTCTACTCTGGGGCCAACGTCCTGACTTTC.

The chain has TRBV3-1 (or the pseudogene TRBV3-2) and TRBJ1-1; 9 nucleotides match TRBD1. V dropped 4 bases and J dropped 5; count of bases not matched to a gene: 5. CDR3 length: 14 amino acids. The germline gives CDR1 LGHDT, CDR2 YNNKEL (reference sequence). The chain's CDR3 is CASSPYRGRTEAFF. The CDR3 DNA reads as TGTGCCAGCAGCCCTTACAGGGGGCGTACTGAAGCTTTCTTT.

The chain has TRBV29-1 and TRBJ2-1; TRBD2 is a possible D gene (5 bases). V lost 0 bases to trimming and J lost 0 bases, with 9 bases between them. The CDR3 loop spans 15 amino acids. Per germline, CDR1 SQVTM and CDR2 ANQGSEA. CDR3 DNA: TGCAGCGTTGAAGAGTCGGGGAGCTCCTACAATGAGCAGTTCTTC. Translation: CSVEESGSSYNEQFF.

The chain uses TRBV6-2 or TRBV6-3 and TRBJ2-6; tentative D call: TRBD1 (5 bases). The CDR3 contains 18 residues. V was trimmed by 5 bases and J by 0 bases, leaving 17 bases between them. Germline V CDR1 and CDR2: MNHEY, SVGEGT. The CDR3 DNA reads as TGTGCCAGCAGTCAAGAGACAGTTACTCGCTCTGGGGCCAACGTCCTGACTTTC. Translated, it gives CASSQETVTRSGANVLTF.

In DNA form, the CDR3 reads TGTGCCAGCAGCCACGGGTCCGGGTACGGGGGCTACACCTTC. Amino acid sequence: CASSHGSGYGGYTF. V is TRBV3-1 (or the pseudogene TRBV3-2) and J is TRBJ1-2; D unclear. This CDR3 has 14 amino acids. Germline CDR1 reads LGHDT; CDR2 reads YNNKEL (reference sequence). V shed 3 bases and J shed 8 bases, with 16 bases lying between them.

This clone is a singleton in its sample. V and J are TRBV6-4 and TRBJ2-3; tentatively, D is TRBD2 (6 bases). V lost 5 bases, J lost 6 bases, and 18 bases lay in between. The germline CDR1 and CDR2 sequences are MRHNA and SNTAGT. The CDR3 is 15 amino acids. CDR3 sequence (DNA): TGTGCCAGCAGTCTCCGGGACGGGGGTTATGATACGCAGTATTTT. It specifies CASSLRDGGYDTQYF.

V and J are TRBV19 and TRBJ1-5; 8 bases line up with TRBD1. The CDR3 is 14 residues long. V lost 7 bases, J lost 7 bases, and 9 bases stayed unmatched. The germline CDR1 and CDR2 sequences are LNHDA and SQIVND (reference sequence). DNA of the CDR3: TGTGCCAGTACTCAGGCAGGGGGCGCCCAGCCCCAGCATTTT. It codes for CASTQAGGAQPQHF.

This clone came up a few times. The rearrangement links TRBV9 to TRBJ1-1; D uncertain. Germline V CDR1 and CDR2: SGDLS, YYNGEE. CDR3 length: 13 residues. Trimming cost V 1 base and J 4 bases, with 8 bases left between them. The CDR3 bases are TGTGCCAGCAGCGTAAGTACGGGCACTGAAGCTTTCTTT. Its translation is CASSVSTGTEAFF.

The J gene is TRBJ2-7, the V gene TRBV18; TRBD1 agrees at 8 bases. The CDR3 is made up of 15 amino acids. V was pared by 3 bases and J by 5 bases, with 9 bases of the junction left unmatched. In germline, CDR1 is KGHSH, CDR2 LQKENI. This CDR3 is CASSPRQGTGDEQYF. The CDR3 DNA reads TGTGCCAGCTCACCCCGACAGGGGACGGGGGACGAGCAGTACTTC.

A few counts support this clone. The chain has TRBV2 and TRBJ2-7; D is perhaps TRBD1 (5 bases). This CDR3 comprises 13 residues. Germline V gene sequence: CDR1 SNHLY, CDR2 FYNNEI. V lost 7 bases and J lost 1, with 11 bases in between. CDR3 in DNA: TGTGCCAGCAAAGGGGTCACGTCCTACGAGCAGTACTTC. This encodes CASKGVTSYEQYF.

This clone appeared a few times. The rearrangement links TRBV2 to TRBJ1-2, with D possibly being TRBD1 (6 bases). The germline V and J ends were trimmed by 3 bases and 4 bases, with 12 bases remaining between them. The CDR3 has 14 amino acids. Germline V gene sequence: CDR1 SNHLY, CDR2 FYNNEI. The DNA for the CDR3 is TGTGCCAGCAGTGAGCGGGGGCTTGGCTATGGCTACACCTTC. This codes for CASSERGLGYGYTF.

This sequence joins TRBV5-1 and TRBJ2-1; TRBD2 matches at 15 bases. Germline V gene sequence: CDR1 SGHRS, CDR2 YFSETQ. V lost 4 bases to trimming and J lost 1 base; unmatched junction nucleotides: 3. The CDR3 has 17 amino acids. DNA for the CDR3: TGCGCCAGCAGCCGGACTAGCGGGAGGGGTTCCTACAATGAGCAGTTCTTC. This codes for CASSRTSGRGSYNEQFF.

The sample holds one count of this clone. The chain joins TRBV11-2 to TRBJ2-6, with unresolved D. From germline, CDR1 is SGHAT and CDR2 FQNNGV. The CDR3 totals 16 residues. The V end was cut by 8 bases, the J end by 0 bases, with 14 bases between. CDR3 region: CASDHGVLSGANVLTF. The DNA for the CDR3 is TGTGCCAGCGATCATGGAGTACTCTCTGGGGCCAACGTCCTGACTTTC.

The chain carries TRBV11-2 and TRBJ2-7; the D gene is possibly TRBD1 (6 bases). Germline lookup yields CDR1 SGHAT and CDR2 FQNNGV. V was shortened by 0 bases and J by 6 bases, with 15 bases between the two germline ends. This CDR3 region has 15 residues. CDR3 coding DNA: TGTGCCAGCAGCTTAGATCGGCCAGGGGTTTTCGAGCAGTACTTC. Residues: CASSLDRPGVFEQYF.

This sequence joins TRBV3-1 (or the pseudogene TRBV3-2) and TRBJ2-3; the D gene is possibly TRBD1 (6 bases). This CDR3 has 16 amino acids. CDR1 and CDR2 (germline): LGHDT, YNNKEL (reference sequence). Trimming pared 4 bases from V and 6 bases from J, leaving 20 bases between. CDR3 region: CASSPAPIRGSDTQYF. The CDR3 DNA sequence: TGTGCCAGCAGCCCCGCTCCCATCAGGGGTTCCGATACGCAGTATTTT.

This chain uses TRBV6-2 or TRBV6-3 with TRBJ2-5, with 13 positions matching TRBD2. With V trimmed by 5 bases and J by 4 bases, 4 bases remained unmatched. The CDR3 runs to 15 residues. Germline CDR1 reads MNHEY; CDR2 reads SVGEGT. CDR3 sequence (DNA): TGTGCCAGCAGTCCCGGGACTAGCGGGGCAGAGACCCAGTACTTC. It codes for CASSPGTSGAETQYF.

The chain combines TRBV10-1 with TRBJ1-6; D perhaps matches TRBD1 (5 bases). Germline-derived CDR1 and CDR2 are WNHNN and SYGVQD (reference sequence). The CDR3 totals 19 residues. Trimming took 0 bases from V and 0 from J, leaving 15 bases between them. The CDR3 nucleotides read TGCGCCAGCAGTGAGTCGAGGCGCAGGGCGAGCTCCTATAATTCACCCCTCCACTTT. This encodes CASSESRRRASSYNSPLHF.

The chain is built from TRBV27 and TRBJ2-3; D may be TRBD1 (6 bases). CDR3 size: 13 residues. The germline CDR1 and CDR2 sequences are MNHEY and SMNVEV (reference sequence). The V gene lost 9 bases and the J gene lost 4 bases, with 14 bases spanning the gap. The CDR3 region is CASATGTPDTQYF. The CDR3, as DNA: TGTGCCAGTGCAACAGGGACGCCAGATACGCAGTATTTT.

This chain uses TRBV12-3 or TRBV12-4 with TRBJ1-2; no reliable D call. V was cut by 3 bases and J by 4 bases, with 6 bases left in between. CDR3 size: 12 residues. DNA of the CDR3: TGTGCCAGCAGTTTGTCCAGCTATGGCTACACCTTC. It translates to CASSLSSYGYTF.

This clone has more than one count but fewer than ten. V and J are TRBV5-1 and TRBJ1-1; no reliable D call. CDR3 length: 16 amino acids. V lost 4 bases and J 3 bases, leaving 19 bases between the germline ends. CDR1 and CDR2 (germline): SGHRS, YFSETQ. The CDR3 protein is CASSLTFGRLHTEAFF. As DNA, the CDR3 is TGCGCCAGCAGCCTAACCTTTGGCAGGCTGCACACTGAAGCTTTCTTT. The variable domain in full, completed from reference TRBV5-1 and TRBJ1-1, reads KAGVTQTPRYLIKTRGQQVTLSCSPISGHRSVSWYQQTPGQGLQFLFEYFSETQRNKGNFPGRFSGRQFSNSRSEMNVSTLELGDSALYLCASSLTFGRLHTEAFFGQGTRLTVV.